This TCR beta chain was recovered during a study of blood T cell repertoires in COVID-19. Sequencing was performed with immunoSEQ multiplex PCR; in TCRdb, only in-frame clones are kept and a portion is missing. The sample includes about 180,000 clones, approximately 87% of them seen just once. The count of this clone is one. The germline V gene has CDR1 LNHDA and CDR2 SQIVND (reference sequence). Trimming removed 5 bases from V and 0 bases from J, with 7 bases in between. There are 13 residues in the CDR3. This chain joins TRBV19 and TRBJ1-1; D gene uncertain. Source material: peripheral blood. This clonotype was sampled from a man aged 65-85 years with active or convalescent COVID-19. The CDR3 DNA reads TGTGCCAGTAGTCCACAGATGAACACTGAAGCTTTCTTT. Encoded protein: CASSPQMNTEAFF.